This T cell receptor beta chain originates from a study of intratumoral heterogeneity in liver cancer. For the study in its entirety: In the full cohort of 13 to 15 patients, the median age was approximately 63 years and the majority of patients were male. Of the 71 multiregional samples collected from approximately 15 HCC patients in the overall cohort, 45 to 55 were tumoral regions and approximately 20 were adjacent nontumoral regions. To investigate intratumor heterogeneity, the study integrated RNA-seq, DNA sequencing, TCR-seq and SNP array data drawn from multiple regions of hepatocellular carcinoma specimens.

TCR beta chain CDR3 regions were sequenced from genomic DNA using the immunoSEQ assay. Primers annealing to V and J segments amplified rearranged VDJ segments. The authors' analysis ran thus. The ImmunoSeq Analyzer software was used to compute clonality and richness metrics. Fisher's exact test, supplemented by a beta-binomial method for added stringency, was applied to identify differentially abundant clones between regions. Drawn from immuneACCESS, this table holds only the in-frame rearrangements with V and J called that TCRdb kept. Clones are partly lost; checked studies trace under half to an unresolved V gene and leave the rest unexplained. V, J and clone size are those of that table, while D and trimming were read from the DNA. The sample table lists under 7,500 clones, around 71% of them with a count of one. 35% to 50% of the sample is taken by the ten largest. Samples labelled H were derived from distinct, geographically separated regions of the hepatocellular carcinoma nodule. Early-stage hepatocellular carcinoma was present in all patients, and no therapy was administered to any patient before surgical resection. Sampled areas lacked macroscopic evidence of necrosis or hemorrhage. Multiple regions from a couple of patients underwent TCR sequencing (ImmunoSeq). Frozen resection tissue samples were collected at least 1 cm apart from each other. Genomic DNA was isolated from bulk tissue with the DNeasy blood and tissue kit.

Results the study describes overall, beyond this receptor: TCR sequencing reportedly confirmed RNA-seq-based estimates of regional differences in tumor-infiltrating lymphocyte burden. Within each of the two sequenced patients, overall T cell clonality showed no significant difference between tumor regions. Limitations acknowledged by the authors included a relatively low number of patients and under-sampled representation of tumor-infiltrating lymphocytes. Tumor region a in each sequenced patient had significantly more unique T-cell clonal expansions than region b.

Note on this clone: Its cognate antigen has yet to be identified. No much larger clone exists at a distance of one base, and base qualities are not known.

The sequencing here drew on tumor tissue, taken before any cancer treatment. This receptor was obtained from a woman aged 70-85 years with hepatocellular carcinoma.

In nucleotide form, the sequence is TGTGCCAGCAGTGTTAGGACAGGGGGTTCAGATACGCAGTATTTT. Translated, it gives CASSVRTGGSDTQYF. The sequence links TRBV25-1 to TRBJ2-3; 10 nucleotides in the junction match TRBD1. The CDR3 spans 15 residues, from the cysteine through the phenylalanine. Only the CDR3 portion is preserved as DNA: 45 bases, with reading frame beginning at the first base. V ends up 4 bases short and J 4 bases short, with an unmatched junction base count of 5. The germline V gene sets CDR1 to MGHDK and CDR2 to SYGVNS.